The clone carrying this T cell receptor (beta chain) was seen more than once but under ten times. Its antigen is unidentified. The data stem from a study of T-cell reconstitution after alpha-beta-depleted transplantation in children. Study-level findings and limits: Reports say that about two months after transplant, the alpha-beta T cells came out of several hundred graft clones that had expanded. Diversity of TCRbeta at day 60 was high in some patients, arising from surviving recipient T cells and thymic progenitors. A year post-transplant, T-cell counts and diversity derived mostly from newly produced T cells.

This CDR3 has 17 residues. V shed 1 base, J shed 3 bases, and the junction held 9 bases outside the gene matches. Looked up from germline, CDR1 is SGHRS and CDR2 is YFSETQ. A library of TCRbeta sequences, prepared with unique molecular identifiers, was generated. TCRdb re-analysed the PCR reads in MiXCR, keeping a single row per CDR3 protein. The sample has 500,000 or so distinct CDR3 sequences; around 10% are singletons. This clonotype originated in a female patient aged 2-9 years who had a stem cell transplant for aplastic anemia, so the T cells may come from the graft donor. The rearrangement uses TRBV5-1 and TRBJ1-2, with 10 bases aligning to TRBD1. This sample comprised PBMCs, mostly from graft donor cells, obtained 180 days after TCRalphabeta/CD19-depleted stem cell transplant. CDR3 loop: CASSLRTGGIPYYGYTF. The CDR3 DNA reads TGCGCCAGCAGCTTGCGGACAGGGGGAATTCCCTACTATGGCTACACCTTC.